The present T cell receptor beta chain was sequenced within a study of cytomegalovirus exposure and HLA in healthy donors. PCR used 60 Vbeta primers and 13 Jbeta primers. TCRdb keeps only in-frame clones here, not all; method: immunoSEQ multiplex PCR. The sample table sets out roughly 84,000 clones. The CDR3 consists of 16 residues. Germline CDR1 LGHNA, CDR2 YNFKEQ. Trimming left V 0 bases short and J 2 bases short, with 11 bases between. Sample: PBMCs. The sequence was obtained from a man between 45 and 60 years old in good health and CMV-seronegative. J is TRBJ2-1 and V is TRBV4-2; D ambiguous. Here the CDR3 DNA reads TGTGCCAGCAGCCAAGATGGTCAACTCACCTACAATGAGCAGTTCTTC. Translating gives CASSQDGQLTYNEQFF.